The entry below describes one TCR beta chain. One base separates it from a far larger clone, so it is likely a read error. Other DNA sequences in this specimen translate into the identical CDR3. The data were taken from a study of shared clonotypes between healthy human individuals. The protocol was immunoSEQ multiplex PCR, while the TCRdb copy is restricted to in-frame clones and leaves out a portion. The repertoire holds a few hundred thousand clones, roughly four fifths seen once, with approximately 12% in the top ten. The germline gives CDR1 SEHNR, CDR2 FQNEAQ (reference sequence). CDR3 length: 14 amino acids.

The rearrangement joins TRBV7-9 to TRBJ2-3; 7 bases match TRBD2. Source material: PBMCs. The sequence was obtained from a woman between 40 and 50 years old in good health. Some clones in this sample may be carry-over from other donors' samples. CDR3 protein: CASSLERDGVTQYF. CDR3 bases: TGTGCCAGCAGCTTAGAGCGGGATGGTGTTACGCAGTACTTT.